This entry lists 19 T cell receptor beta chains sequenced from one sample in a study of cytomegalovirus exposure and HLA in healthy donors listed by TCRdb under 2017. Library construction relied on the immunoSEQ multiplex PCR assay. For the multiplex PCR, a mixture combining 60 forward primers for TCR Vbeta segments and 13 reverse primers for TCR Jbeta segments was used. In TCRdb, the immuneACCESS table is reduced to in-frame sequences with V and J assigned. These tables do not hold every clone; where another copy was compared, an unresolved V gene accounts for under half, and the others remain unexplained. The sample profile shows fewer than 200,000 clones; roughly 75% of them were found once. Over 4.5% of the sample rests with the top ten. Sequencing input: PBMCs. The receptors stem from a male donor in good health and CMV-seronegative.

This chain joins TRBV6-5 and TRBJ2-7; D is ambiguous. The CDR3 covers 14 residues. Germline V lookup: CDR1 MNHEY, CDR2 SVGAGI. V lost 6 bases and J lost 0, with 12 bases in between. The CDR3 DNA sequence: TGTGCCAGCAGGGCCCTGGGCCGCTCCTACGAGCAGTACTTC. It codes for CASRALGRSYEQYF.

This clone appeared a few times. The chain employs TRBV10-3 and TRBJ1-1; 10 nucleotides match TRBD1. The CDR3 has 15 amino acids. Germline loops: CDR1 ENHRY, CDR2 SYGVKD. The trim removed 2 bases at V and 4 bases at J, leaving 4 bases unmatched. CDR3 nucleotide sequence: TGTGCCATCAGTGAGGGGGACAGGGGCCGCACTGAAGCTTTCTTT. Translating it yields CAISEGDRGRTEAFF.

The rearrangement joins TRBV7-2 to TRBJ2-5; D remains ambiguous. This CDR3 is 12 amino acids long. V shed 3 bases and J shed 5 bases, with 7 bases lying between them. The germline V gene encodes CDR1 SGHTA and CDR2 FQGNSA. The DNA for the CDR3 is TGTGCCAGCAGCTTGTATGGCGAGACCCAGTACTTC. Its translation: CASSLYGETQYF. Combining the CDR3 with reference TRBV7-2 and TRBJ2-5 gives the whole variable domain GAGVSQSPSNKVTEKGKDVELRCDPISGHTALYWYRQSLGQGLEFLIYFQGNSAPDKSGLPSDRFSAERTGGSVSTLTIQRTQQEDSAVYLCASSLYGETQYFGPGTRLLVL.

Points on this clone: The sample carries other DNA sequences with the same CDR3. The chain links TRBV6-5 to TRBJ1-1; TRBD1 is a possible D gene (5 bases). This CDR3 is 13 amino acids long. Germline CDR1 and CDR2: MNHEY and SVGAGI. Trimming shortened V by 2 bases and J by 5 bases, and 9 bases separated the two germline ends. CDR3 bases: TGTGCCAGCAGTTACGGGGGAGGAACTGAAGCTTTCTTT. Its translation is CASSYGGGTEAFF.

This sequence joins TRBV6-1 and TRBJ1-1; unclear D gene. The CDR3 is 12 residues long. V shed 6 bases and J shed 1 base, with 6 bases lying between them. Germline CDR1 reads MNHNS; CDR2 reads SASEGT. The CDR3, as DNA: TGTGCCAGCAGCAGTCGGAACACTGAAGCTTTCTTT. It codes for CASSSRNTEAFF.

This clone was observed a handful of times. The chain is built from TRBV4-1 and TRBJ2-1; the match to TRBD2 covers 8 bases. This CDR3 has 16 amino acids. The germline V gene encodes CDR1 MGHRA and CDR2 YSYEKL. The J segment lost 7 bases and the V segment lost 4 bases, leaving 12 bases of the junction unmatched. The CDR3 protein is CASSLRGGGPGNEQFF. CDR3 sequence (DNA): TGCGCCAGCAGCCTTCGGGGGGGAGGGCCTGGAAATGAGCAGTTCTTC.

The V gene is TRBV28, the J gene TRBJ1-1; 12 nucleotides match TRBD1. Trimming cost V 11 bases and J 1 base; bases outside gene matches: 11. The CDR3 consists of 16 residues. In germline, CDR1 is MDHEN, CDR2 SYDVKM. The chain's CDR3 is CAAKRGQGAPNTEAFF. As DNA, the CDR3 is TGTGCCGCAAAGAGGGGACAGGGGGCACCGAACACTGAAGCTTTCTTT.

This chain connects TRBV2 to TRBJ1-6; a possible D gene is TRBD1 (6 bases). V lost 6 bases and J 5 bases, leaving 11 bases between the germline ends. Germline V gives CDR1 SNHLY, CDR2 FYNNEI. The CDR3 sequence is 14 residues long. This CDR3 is CASRKPGDNSPLHF. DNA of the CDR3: TGTGCCAGCAGGAAACCAGGGGATAATTCACCCCTCCACTTT.

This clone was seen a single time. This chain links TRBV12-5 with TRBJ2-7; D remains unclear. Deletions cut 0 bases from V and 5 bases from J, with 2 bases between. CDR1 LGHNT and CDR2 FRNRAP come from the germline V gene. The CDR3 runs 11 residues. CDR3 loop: CASGLVNEQYF. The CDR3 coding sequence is TGTGCTAGTGGTTTGGTCAACGAGCAGTACTTC.

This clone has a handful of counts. For the CDR3, the DNA is TGTGCCAGCAGTGAACTGGACGGAGGCGGGGGAAACACCATATATTTT. As protein: CASSELDGGGGNTIYF. The rearrangement uses TRBV2 and TRBJ1-3; D call uncertain. The V end was cut by 2 bases, the J end by 4 bases, with 15 bases between. Germline CDR1 reads SNHLY; CDR2 reads FYNNEI. CDR3 length equals 16 residues.

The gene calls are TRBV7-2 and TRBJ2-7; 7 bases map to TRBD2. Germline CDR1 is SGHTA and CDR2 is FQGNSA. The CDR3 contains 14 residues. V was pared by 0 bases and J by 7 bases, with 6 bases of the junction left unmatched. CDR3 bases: TGTGCCAGCAGCTTAGCGGGAGGGCCCCAGGAGCAGTACTTC. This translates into CASSLAGGPQEQYF.

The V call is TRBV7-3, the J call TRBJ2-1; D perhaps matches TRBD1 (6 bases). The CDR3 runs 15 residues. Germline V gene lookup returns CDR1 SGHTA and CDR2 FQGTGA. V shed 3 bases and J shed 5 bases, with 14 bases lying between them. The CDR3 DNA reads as TGTGCCAGCAGCTTGGGGCAGGGGCTTAACAATGAGCAGTTCTTC. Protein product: CASSLGQGLNNEQFF.

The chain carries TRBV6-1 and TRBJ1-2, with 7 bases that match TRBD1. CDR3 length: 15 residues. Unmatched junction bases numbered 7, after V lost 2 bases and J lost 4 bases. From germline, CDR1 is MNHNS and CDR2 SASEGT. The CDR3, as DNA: TGTGCCAGCAGTGAACAGTGGGGGGACAGCTATGGCTACACCTTC. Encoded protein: CASSEQWGDSYGYTF.

The CDR3 spells CASSVGALLSYNEQFF. CDR3 in DNA: TGCGCCAGCAGCGTGGGGGCCCTGCTCTCCTACAATGAGCAGTTCTTC. V gene TRBV5-1 combines with J gene TRBJ2-1, with a weak D call TRBD1 (6 bases). This CDR3 region has 16 residues. Deletions cut 4 bases from V and 0 bases from J, with 14 bases between. CDR1 and CDR2 (germline): SGHRS, YFSETQ. The entire variable domain, with the rest obtained from reference TRBV5-1 and TRBJ2-1, is as follows: KAGVTQTPRYLIKTRGQQVTLSCSPISGHRSVSWYQQTPGQGLQFLFEYFSETQRNKGNFPGRFSGRQFSNSRSEMNVSTLELGDSALYLCASSVGALLSYNEQFFGPGTRLTVL.

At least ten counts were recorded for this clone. The CDR3 spells CASSRQQGTGGELFF. CDR3 bases: TGTGCCAGTAGTAGACAACAGGGAACGGGCGGGGAGCTGTTTTTT. J is TRBJ2-2 and V is TRBV19; possible D gene TRBD1, 6 bases. This CDR3 region has 15 residues. The V gene's germline CDR1 is LNHDA and CDR2 SQIVND (reference sequence). Trimming pared 4 bases from V and 7 bases from J, leaving 16 bases between.

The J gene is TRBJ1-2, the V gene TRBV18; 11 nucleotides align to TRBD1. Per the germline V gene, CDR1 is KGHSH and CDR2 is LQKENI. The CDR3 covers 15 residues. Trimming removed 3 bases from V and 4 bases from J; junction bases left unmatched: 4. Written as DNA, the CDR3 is TGTGCCAGCTCACCCGGGACAGGGGGAGTCTATGGCTACACCTTC. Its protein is CASSPGTGGVYGYTF. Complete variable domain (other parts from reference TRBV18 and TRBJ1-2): NAGVMQNPRHLVRRRGQEARLRCSPMKGHSHVYWYRQLPEEGLKFMVYLQKENIIDESGMPKERFSAEFPKEGPSILRIQQVVRGDSAAYFCASSPGTGGVYGYTFGSGTRLTVV.

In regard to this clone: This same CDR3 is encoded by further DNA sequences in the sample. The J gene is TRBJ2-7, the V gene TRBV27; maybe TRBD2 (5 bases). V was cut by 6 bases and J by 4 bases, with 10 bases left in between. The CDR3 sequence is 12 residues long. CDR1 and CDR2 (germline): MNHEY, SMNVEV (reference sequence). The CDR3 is CASSPTGYEQYF. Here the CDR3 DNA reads TGTGCCAGCAGCCCTACGGGGTACGAGCAGTACTTC.

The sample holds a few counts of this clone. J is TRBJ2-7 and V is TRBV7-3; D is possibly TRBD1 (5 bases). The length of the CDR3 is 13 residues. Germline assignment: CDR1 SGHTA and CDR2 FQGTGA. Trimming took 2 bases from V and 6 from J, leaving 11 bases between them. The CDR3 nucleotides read TGTGCCAGCAGCTTATTCCCAGGGCTCGAGCAGTACTTC. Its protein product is CASSLFPGLEQYF.

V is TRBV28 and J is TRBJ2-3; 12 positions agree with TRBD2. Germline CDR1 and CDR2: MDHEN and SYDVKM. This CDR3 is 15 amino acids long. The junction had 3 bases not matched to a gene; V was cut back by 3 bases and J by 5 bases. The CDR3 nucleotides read TGTGCCAGCAGTTTTCCTAGCGGGAGGGGAGATACGCAGTATTTT. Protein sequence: CASSFPSGRGDTQYF.